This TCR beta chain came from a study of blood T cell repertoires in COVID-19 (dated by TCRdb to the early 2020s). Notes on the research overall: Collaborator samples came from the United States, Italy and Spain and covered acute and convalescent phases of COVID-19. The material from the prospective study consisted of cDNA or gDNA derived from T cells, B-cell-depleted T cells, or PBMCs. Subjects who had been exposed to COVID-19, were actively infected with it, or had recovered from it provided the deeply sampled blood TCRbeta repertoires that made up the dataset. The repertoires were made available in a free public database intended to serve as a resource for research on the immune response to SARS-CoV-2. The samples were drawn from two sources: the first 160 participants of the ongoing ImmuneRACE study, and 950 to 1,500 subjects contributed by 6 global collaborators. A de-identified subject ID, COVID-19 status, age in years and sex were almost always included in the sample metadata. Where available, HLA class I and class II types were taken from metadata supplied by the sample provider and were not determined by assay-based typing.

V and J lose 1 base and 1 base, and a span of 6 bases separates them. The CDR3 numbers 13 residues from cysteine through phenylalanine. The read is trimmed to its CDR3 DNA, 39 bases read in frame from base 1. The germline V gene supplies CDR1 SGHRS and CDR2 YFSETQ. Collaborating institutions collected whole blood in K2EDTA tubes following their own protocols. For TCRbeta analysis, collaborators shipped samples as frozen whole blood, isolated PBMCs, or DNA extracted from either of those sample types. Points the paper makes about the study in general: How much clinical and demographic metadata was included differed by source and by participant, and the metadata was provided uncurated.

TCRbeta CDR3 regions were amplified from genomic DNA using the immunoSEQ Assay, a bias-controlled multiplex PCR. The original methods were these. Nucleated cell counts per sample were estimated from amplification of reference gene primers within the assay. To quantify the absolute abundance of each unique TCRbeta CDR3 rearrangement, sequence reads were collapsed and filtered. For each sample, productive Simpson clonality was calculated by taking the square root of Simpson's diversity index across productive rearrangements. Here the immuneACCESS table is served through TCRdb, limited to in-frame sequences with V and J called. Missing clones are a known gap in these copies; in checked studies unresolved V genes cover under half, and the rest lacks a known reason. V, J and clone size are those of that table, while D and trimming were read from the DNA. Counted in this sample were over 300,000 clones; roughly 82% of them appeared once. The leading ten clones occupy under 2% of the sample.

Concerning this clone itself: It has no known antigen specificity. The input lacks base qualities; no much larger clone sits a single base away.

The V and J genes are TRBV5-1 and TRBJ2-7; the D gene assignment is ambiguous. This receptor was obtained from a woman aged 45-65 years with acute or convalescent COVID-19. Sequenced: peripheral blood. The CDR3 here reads CASSLLTSYEQYF. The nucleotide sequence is TGCGCCAGCAGCTTGCTTACTTCCTACGAGCAGTACTTC.